Below are 10 T cell receptor beta chains sequenced from a single sample in a study of T cell repertoires in cytomegalovirus infection. TCRdb independently ran MiXCR on the reads; one entry per CDR3 protein. This sample has hundreds of thousands of distinct CDR3 sequences; around 29% occur once, and the top ten carry more than 13%. Antigen specificity for these receptors is unknown. The material was cultured CD8+ T cells from PBMCs, obtained from culture after CMV antigen stimulation. These receptors were taken from a human donor in good health (CMV status not recorded). Some clones in this sample may be carry-over from other donors' samples.

This rearrangement joins TRBV5-6 to TRBJ2-2; a weak D match, TRBD1 (6 bases). Germline V gives CDR1 SGHDT, CDR2 YYEEEE. Trimming stripped 4 bases from V and 1 base from J, with 11 bases between. CDR3 length: 15 residues. This CDR3 is CASSHYRVNTGELFF. CDR3 sequence (DNA): TGTGCCAGCAGCCATTACAGGGTGAACACCGGGGAGCTGTTTTTT. The full variable domain, in which reference TRBV5-6 and TRBJ2-2 provide the parts outside the CDR3, is DAGVTQSPTHLIKTRGQQVTLRCSPKSGHDTVSWYQQALGQGPQFIFQYYEEEERQRGNFPDRFSGHQFPNYSSELNVNALLLGDSALYLCASSHYRVNTGELFFGEGSRLTVL.

This clonotype has at least ten counts. This chain joins TRBV7-9 and TRBJ2-3; the D gene is possibly TRBD1 (6 bases). The V end was cut by 1 base, the J end by 0 bases, with 11 bases between. Germline CDR1 SEHNR, CDR2 FQNEAQ (reference sequence). The CDR3 is 16 residues long. The CDR3 here is CASSLEGTRSTDTQYF. DNA of the CDR3: TGTGCCAGCAGCTTAGAGGGGACAAGAAGCACAGATACGCAGTATTTT. The whole variable domain, filled in from reference TRBV7-9 and TRBJ2-3, reads DTGVSQNPRHKITKRGQNVTFRCDPISEHNRLYWYRQTLGQGPEFLTYFQNEAQLEKSRLLSDRFSAERPKGSFSTLEIQRTEQGDSAMYLCASSLEGTRSTDTQYFGPGTRLTVL.

This clonotype was counted at least ten times. The chain employs TRBV12-3 or TRBV12-4 and TRBJ2-5; maybe TRBD2 (7 bases). V lost 7 bases and J lost 0, with 18 bases in between. The CDR3 is 16 amino acids. The CDR3 region is CASTSGAAGDQETQYF. Written as DNA, the CDR3 is TGTGCCAGCACCTCAGGGGCTGCGGGGGACCAAGAGACCCAGTACTTC.

The chain is built from TRBV10-3 and TRBJ1-6; D is unresolved. This CDR3 region has 14 residues. The V end lost 0 bases, the J end lost 3 bases, and 3 bases lay between the germline ends. Germline V CDR1 and CDR2: ENHRY, SYGVKD. The CDR3 spells CAISESHYNSPLHF. The CDR3 DNA is TGTGCCATCAGTGAGTCGCACTATAATTCACCCCTCCACTTT.

The chain recombines TRBV5-4 with TRBJ2-7; 8 nucleotides align to TRBD2. Trimming removed 6 bases from V and 0 bases from J; junction bases left unmatched: 2. Per germline, CDR1 SGHNT and CDR2 YYREEE (reference sequence). This CDR3 region has 13 residues. The CDR3 bases are TGTGCCAGCAAGCGGGGGAGCTCCTACGAGCAGTACTTC. Encoded protein: CASKRGSSYEQYF.

This clonotype was counted a few times. The junction and the germline gene differ at one end; a read error may be behind it. The V gene is TRBV7-7, the J gene TRBJ2-2, with a possible D match to TRBD1 (6 bases). The CDR3 spans 16 residues. CDR1 and CDR2 (germline): SSHAT, FNYEAQ (reference sequence). In DNA, the CDR3 is TGTGCTAGCAGCCCCCGGACAGCGACGAACACCGGGGAGCTGTTTTTT. As protein: CASSPRTATNTGELFF. The full variable domain, completed using reference TRBV7-7 and TRBJ2-2, is GAGVSQSPRYKVTKRGQDVTLRCDPISSHATLYWYQQALGQGPEFLTYFNYEAQPDKSGLPSDRFSAERPEGSISTLTIQRTEQRDSAMYRCASSPRTATNTGELFFGEGSRLTVL.

Only a few counts were recorded for this clonotype. The genes are TRBV7-9 and TRBJ2-7; 10 bases are a match to TRBD1. The ends lost 5 bases at V and 3 bases at J; junction bases unmatched: 4. This CDR3 has 14 amino acids. The germline gives CDR1 SEHNR, CDR2 FQNEAQ (reference sequence). The CDR3 nucleotides are TGTGCCAGCAGCATGCGGACAGGGGGCTACGAGCAGTACGTC. Protein sequence: CASSMRTGGYEQYV.

With respect to this clonotype: Relative to the germline gene, one junction end is altered; a read error may explain this. The rearrangement joins TRBV28 to TRBJ1-2; maybe TRBD1 (5 bases). Germline values: CDR1 MDHEN, CDR2 SYDVKM. CDR3 length: 16 residues. CDR3 residues: CASSLEGPDLVDGYTF. The CDR3 DNA reads TGCGCCAGCAGTTTAGAGGGACCAGACTTGGTAGATGGCTACACCTTC.

In this sample, this clonotype turned up many times. The chain uses TRBV7-9 and TRBJ2-3; perhaps TRBD2 as D (6 bases). Trimming took 3 bases from V and 1 from J, leaving 8 bases between them. Germline values: CDR1 SEHNR, CDR2 FQNEAQ (reference sequence). The CDR3 length is 14 residues. CDR3 sequence (DNA): TGTGCCAGCAGCTTTGGGACTGGCACAGATACGCAGTATTTT. Protein product: CASSFGTGTDTQYF.

The rearrangement joins TRBV24-1 to TRBJ2-1; weak D call: TRBD1 (5 bases). Germline V gene lookup returns CDR1 KGHDR and CDR2 SFDVKD. The CDR3 loop spans 13 amino acids. V was shortened by 2 bases and J by 4 bases, with 5 bases between the two germline ends. Written as DNA, the CDR3 is TGTGCCACCAGTGATTCAGGGTACAATGAGCAGTTCTTC. Amino acids: CATSDSGYNEQFF.